This T cell receptor beta chain stems from a study of OX40 agonist ivuxolimab in advanced cancers. Measured with immunoSEQ multiplex PCR; TCRdb has only the in-frame clones, and not every one. The table shows fewer than 65,000 clones, with about nine tenths occurring only once. No patient had autoimmune disease or received systemic immunosuppression. Samples were taken at baseline and on day 1 of cycles 4 and 7. CDR3 length equals 16 residues. V lost 1 base to trimming and J lost 0 bases, with 10 bases between them. Germline V CDR1 and CDR2: SGHAT, FQNNGV. The study, taken as a whole, reports: In general, CD8+ T cells held more expanded clones than CD4+ did, on average.

As concerns this clone: The antigen is unknown.

This chain links TRBV11-2 with TRBJ2-1, with D hard to call. The sample was CD4+ or CD8+ T cells sorted from blood, taken in a trial of the OX40 agonist ivuxolimab. This receptor was obtained from an adult with an advanced solid tumor such as melanoma, head and neck, liver or kidney cancer. In DNA form, the CDR3 reads TGTGCCAGCAGCTTAGTGAACCAGCCCTCCTACAATGAGCAGTTCTTC. This sequence encodes CASSLVNQPSYNEQFF.